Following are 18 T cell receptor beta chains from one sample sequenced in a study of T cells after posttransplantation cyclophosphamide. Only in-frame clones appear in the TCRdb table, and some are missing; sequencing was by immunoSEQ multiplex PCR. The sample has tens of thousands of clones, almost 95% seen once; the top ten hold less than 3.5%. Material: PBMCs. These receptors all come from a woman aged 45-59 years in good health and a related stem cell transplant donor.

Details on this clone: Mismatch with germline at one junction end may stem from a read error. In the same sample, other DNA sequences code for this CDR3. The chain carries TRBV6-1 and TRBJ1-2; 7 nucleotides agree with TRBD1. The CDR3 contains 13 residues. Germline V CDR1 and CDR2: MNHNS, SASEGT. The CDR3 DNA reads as TGTGCCAGCAGCCGACAGGGAAACTACGGCTACACCTTC. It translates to CASSRQGNYGYTF.

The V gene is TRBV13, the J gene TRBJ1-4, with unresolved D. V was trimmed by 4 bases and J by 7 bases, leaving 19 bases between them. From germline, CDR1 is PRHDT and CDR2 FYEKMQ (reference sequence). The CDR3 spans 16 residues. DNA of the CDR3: TGTGCCAGCAGCTCCGGACCGAGCGGCTCTCCTGAAAAACTGTTTTTT. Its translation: CASSSGPSGSPEKLFF.

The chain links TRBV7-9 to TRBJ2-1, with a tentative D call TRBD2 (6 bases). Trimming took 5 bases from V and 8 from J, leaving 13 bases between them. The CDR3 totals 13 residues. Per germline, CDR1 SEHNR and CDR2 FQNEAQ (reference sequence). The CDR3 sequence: CASSPRLVYEQFF. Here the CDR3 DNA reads TGTGCCAGCAGCCCCCGACTAGTGTATGAGCAGTTCTTC.

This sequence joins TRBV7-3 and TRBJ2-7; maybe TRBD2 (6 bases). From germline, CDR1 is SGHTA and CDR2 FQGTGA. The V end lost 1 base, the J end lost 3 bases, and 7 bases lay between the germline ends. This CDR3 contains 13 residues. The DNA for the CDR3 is TGTGCCAGCAGCTTAAGCGGGGACTACGAGCAGTACTTC. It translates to CASSLSGDYEQYF. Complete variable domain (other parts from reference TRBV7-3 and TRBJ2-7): GAGVSQTPSNKVTEKGKYVELRCDPISGHTALYWYRQSLGQGPEFLIYFQGTGAADDSGLPNDRFFAVRPEGSVSTLKIQRTERGDSAVYLCASSLSGDYEQYFGPGTRLTVT.

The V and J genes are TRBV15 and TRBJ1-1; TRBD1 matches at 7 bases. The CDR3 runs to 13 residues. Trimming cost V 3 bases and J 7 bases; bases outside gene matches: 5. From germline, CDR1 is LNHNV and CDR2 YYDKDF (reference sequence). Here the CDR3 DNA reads TGTGCCACCAGCAGTAGGACAGGTATTGAAGCTTTCTTT. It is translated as CATSSRTGIEAFF.

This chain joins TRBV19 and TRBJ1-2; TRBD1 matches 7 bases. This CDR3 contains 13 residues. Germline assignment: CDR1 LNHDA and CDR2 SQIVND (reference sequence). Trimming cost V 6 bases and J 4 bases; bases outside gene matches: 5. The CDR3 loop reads CASSRQGIYGYTF. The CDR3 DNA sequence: TGTGCCAGTAGCCGACAGGGAATCTATGGCTACACCTTC.

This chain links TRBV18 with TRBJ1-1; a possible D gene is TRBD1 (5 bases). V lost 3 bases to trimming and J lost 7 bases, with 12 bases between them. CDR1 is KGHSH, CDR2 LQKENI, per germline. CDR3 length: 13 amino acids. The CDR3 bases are TGTGCCAGCTCACCGGTAAGGGGAATTGAAGCTTTCTTT. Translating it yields CASSPVRGIEAFF.

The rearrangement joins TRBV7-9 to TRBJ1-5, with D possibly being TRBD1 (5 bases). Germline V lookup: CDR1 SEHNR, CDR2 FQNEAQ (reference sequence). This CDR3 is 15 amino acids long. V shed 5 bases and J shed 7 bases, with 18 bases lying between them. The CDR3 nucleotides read TGTGCCAGCAGCCCCGGGACGGGGGTTGGACAGCCCCAGCATTTT. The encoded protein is CASSPGTGVGQPQHF.

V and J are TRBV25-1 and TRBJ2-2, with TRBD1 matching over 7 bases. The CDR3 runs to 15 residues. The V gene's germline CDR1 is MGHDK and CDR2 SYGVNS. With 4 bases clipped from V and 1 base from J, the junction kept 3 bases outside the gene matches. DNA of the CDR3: TGTGCCAGCAGTGCCTGGACAGGGAACACCGGGGAGCTGTTTTTT. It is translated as CASSAWTGNTGELFF. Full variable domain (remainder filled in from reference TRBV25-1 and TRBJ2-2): EADIYQTPRYLVIGTGKKITLECSQTMGHDKMYWYQQDPGMELHLIHYSYGVNSTEKGDLSSESTVSRIRTEHFPLTLESARPSHTSQYLCASSAWTGNTGELFFGEGSRLTVL.

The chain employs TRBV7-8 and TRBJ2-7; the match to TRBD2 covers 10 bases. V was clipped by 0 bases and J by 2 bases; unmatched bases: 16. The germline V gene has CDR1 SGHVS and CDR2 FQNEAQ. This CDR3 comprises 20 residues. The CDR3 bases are TGTGCCAGCAGCTTAGCGCTGGGGCTAGCGGGAGCCCTACCACCCTACGAGCAGTACTTC. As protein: CASSLALGLAGALPPYEQYF.

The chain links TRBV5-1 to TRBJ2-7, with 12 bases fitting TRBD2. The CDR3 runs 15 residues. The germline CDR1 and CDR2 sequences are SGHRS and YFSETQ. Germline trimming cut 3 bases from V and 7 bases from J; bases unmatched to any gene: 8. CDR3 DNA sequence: TGCGCCAGCAGCTCGGAGACTAGCGGGGGTCGAGAGCAGTACTTC. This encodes CASSSETSGGREQYF.

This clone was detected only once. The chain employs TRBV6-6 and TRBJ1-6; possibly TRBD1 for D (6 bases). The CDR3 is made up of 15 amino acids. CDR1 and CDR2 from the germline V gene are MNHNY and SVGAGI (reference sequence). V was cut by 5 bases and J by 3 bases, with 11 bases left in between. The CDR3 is CASSITGIYNSPLHF. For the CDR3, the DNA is TGTGCCAGCAGTATTACAGGGATCTATAATTCACCCCTCCACTTT.

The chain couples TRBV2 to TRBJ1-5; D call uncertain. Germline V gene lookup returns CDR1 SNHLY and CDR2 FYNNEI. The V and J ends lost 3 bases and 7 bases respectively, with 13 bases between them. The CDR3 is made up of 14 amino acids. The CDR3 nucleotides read TGTGCCAGCAGTGACAGGTATCCCGCGCAGCCCCAGCATTTT. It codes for CASSDRYPAQPQHF.

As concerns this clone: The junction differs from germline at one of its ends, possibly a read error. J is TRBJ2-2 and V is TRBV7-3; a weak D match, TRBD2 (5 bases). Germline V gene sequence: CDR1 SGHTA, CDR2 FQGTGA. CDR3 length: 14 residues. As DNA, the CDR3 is TGTGCCAGCAGCTCCAGCCCGAACACCGGGGAGCCGTTTTTT. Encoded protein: CASSSSPNTGEPFF.

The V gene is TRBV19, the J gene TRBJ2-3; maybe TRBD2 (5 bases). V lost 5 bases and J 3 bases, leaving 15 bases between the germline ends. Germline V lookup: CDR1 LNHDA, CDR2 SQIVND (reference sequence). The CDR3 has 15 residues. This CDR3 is CASSGEGSLTDTQYF. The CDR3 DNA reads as TGTGCCAGTAGTGGAGAGGGATCTTTAACAGATACGCAGTATTTT.

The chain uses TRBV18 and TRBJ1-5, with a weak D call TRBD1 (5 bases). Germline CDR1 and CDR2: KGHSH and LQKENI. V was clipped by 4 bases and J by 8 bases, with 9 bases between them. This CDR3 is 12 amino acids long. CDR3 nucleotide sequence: TGTGCCAGCTCACAAACGGGGGAGCCCCAGCATTTT. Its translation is CASSQTGEPQHF.

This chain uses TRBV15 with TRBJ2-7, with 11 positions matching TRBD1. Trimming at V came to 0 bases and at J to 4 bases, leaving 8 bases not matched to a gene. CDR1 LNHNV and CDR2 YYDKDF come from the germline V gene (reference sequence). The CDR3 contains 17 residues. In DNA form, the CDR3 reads TGTGCCACCAGCAGAGATCCCCCCCGGGACAGGGGGTACGAGCAGTACTTC. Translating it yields CATSRDPPRDRGYEQYF.

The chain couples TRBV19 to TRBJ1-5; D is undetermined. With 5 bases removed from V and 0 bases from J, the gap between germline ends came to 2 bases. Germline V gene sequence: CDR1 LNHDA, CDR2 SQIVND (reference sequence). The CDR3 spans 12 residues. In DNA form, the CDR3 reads TGTGCCAGTAGTTATAGCAATCAGCCCCAGCATTTT. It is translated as CASSYSNQPQHF. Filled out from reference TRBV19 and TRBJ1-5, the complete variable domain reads DGGITQSPKYLFRKEGQNVTLSCEQNLNHDAMYWYRQDPGQGLRLIYYSQIVNDFQKGDIAEGYSVSREKKESFPLTVTSAQKNPTAFYLCASSYSNQPQHFGDGTRLSIL.